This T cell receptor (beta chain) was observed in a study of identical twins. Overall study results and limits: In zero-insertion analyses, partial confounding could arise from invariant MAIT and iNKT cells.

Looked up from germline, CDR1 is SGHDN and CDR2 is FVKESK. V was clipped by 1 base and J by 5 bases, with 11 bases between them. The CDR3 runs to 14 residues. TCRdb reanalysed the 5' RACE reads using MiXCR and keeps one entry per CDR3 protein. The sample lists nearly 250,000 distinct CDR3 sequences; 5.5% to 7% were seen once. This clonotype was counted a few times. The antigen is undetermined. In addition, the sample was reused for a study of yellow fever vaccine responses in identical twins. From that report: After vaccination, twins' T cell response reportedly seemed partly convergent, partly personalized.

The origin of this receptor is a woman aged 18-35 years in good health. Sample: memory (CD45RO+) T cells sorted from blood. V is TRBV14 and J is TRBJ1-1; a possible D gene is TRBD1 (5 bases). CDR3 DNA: TGTGCCAGCAGCCAAGTCCAGGGCCGGACTGAAGCTTTCTTT. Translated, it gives CASSQVQGRTEAFF.